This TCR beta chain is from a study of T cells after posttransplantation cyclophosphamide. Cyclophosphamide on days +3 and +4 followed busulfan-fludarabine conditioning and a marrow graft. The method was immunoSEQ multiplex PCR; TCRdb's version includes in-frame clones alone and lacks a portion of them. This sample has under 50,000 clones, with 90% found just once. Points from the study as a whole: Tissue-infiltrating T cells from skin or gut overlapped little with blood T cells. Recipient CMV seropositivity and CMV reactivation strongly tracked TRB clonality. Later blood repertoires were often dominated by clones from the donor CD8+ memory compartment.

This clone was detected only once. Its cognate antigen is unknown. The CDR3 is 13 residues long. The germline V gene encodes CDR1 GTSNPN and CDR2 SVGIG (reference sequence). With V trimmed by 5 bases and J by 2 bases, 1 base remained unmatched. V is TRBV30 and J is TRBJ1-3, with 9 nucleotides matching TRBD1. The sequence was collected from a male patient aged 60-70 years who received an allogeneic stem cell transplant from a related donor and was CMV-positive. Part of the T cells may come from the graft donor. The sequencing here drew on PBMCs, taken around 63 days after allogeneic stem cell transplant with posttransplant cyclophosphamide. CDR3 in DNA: TGTGCCTGGCGGGACAGGGCTGGAAACACCATATATTTT. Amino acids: CAWRDRAGNTIYF.